Described below is a single T cell receptor (beta chain) sequence and its context. The CDR3 length is 13 residues. Germline trimming cut 6 bases from V and 5 bases from J; bases unmatched to any gene: 6. Germline V CDR1 and CDR2: MNHEY, SVGAGI. This entry is derived from a study of T cell responses to AZD1222 COVID-19 vaccine. The assay was immunoSEQ multiplex PCR, and TCRdb's table has in-frame clones only and misses some. The sample has 150,000 or so clones, around nine tenths seen once. The sequence derives from an adult in good health. The V gene is TRBV6-5, the J gene TRBJ1-2; 7 bases agree with TRBD1. This sample comprised peripheral blood, obtained on day 0 of AZD1222 vaccination. The CDR3 sequence: CASSQGVVYGYTF. CDR3 nucleotide sequence: TGTGCCAGCAGCCAGGGGGTTGTTTATGGCTACACCTTC.